The 21 T cell receptor beta chains in this list originate from one sample, sequenced in a study of T cells in Graves' hyperthyroidism and ophthalmopathy. RNA transcripts yielded amplified TCR beta CDR3 regions. HTBI primers drove first-round RT-PCR of the TCR CDR3. TCRdb processed the multiplex PCR reads anew with MiXCR; each CDR3 protein has one entry. The sample consists of 300,000 to 400,000 distinct CDR3 sequences, approximately 15% of them appearing once. The sample comprised blood. The receptors here all came from a woman under 40 with Graves' hyperthyroidism.

This clonotype was recorded a few times. The CDR3 sequence is CSAIRRLAGGWEQFF. The DNA of the CDR3 is TGCAGTGCAATACGACGACTAGCGGGAGGATGGGAGCAGTTCTTC. The genes are TRBV20-1 and TRBJ2-1; 13 nucleotides agree with TRBD2. Per germline, CDR1 DFQATT and CDR2 SNEGSKA (reference sequence). V gave up 6 bases and J gave up 10 bases; unmatched junction bases: 12. The CDR3 runs 15 residues.

This clonotype was seen ten or more times. The chain links TRBV29-1 to TRBJ2-3, with a weak D call TRBD2 (6 bases). The CDR3 runs to 13 residues. V dropped 7 bases and J dropped 1 base, with 12 bases sitting between them. In germline, CDR1 is SQVTM, CDR2 ANQGSEA. CDR3 bases: TGCAGCGCTCTAGCGTTGGGCACAGATACGCAGTATTTT. This encodes CSALALGTDTQYF.

The table lists this clonotype with many counts. This sequence joins TRBV11-2 and TRBJ2-1; 12 bases agree with TRBD2. Germline loops: CDR1 SGHAT, CDR2 FQNNGV. Trimming took 4 bases from V and 8 from J; bases not matched to a gene: 18. This CDR3 has 19 residues. CDR3 protein: CASSSQPRATSGSRDEQFF. CDR3 coding DNA: TGTGCCAGCAGCTCCCAGCCGAGGGCGACTAGCGGGAGTCGGGATGAGCAGTTCTTC.

There are many counts of this clonotype. This rearrangement joins TRBV28 to TRBJ2-5, with TRBD1 identical over 7 bases. V lost 2 bases to trimming and J lost 2 bases; unmatched junction nucleotides: 14. Germline CDR1 and CDR2: MDHEN and SYDVKM. The CDR3 has 18 amino acids. The CDR3 here is CASSLRTGPLNRQETQYF. The CDR3 DNA reads as TGTGCCAGCAGTTTAAGGACAGGACCACTGAACCGGCAAGAGACCCAGTACTTC.

This clonotype has more than one count but fewer than ten. The chain carries TRBV15 and TRBJ2-1, with 8 bases aligning to TRBD1. CDR3 length equals 13 residues. CDR1 and CDR2 from the germline V gene are LNHNV and YYDKDF (reference sequence). V shed 3 bases, J shed 12 bases, and the junction held 7 bases outside the gene matches. CDR3 sequence: CATSSPTGGRQFF. The CDR3 coding sequence is TGTGCCACCAGCAGCCCTACAGGGGGAAGGCAGTTCTTC.

This clonotype was picked up many times. J is TRBJ2-1 and V is TRBV7-2, with D perhaps matching TRBD1 (6 bases). Trimming shortened V by 2 bases and J by 7 bases, and 18 bases separated the two germline ends. CDR1 is SGHTA and CDR2 is FQGNSA in the germline V gene. The CDR3 has 16 amino acids. CDR3 loop: CASSLRPGQWENEQFF. The CDR3, as DNA: TGTGCCAGCAGCTTACGTCCGGGACAATGGGAGAATGAGCAGTTCTTC.

The chain joins TRBV19 to TRBJ2-1; 10 nucleotides line up with TRBD2. Germline V CDR1 and CDR2: LNHDA, SQIVND (reference sequence). V was clipped by 4 bases and J by 13 bases; unmatched bases: 16. The CDR3 totals 16 residues. The chain's CDR3 is CASSTSGSSPPLFQFF. DNA of the CDR3: TGTGCCAGTAGTACTAGCGGGAGCTCCCCGCCCCTTTTTCAGTTCTTC.

This clonotype was seen ten or more times. The chain joins TRBV29-1 to TRBJ1-1, with 11 bases lining up with TRBD1. The CDR3 contains 14 residues. With V trimmed by 6 bases and J by 4 bases, 7 bases remained unmatched. Germline V gives CDR1 SQVTM, CDR2 ANQGSEA. The CDR3 sequence: CSVGDRGVGTEAFF. CDR3 nucleotides: TGCAGCGTAGGGGACAGGGGGGTAGGCACTGAAGCTTTCTTT.

There are many counts of this clonotype. DNA for the CDR3: TGTGCCAGCAGCCAAGTTCCTGGCGGGAGCCCGCAGTATTTT. Translation: CASSQVPGGSPQYF. This chain links TRBV3-1 with TRBJ2-3; TRBD2 aligns across 7 bases. The CDR3 contains 14 residues. Germline V gives CDR1 LGHDT, CDR2 YNNKEL (reference sequence). The trim removed 1 base at V and 10 bases at J, leaving 8 bases unmatched.

This clonotype was counted a few times. The gene calls are TRBV29-1 and TRBJ2-5, with D perhaps assigned TRBD1 or TRBD2 (5 bases each). The germline V gene encodes CDR1 SQVTM and CDR2 ANQGSEA. The CDR3 runs to 12 residues. Trimming took 4 bases from V and 5 from J, leaving 11 bases between them. For the CDR3, the DNA is TGCAGCGTTGGTGAGAGGGACGAGACCCAGTACTTC. Residues: CSVGERDETQYF.

This clonotype was observed a few times. The chain employs TRBV30 and TRBJ2-1; a weak D match, TRBD1 (6 bases). Germline V gene data show CDR1 as GTSNPN and CDR2 as SVGIG (reference sequence). The V end was cut by 4 bases, the J end by 4 bases, with 14 bases between. The CDR3 is 14 residues long. The CDR3 region is CAWIRRGEYNEQFF. The CDR3, as DNA: TGTGCCTGGATCCGCAGGGGCGAATACAATGAGCAGTTCTTC.

This clonotype was counted many times. The chain uses TRBV28 and TRBJ1-2, with 7 bases lining up with TRBD1. This CDR3 is built from 13 residues. J was trimmed by 4 bases and V by 5 bases; bases with no gene match: 4. The germline gives CDR1 MDHEN, CDR2 SYDVKM. The CDR3 coding sequence is TGTGCCAGCAGTCAACAGGGGCGCTATGGCTACACCTTC. Translated: CASSQQGRYGYTF.

This clonotype was recorded a few times. The gene calls are TRBV10-2 and TRBJ2-5; the D gene is possibly TRBD2 (6 bases). Germline V gene data show CDR1 as WSHSY and CDR2 as SAAADI. V lost 6 bases, J lost 5 bases, and 16 bases lay in between. This CDR3 is 14 amino acids long. The DNA for the CDR3 is TGCGCCAGCAGCTATAGCGGCCCTTGGGAGACCCAGTACTTC. Translated, it gives CASSYSGPWETQYF.

This clonotype was picked up a small number of times. The chain recombines TRBV6-2 or TRBV6-3 with TRBJ1-2; the D is unclear. The CDR3 length is 13 residues. Germline values: CDR1 MNHEY, CDR2 SVGEGT. Trimming pared 6 bases from V and 8 bases from J, leaving 16 bases between. The CDR3 DNA reads as TGTGCCAGCAGAACCGGGAGACCCGCGGGCTACACCTTC. Protein product: CASRTGRPAGYTF.

This clonotype was counted between two and nine times. J is TRBJ2-1 and V is TRBV5-6; perhaps TRBD2 as D (6 bases). Looked up from germline, CDR1 is SGHDT and CDR2 is YYEEEE. The V end lost 4 bases, the J end lost 7 bases, and 18 bases lay between the germline ends. The CDR3 has 15 residues. DNA for the CDR3: TGTGCCAGCAGCCTATACGGGGGTAGTACGAATGAGCAGTTCTTC. Its protein product is CASSLYGGSTNEQFF.

This clonotype has ten or more counts. The rearrangement joins TRBV28 to TRBJ2-7; D ambiguous. This CDR3 region has 16 residues. The germline V and J ends were trimmed by 6 bases and 2 bases, with 20 bases remaining between them. Germline loops: CDR1 MDHEN, CDR2 SYDVKM. The CDR3 region is CASRRLEASRTYEQYF. CDR3 DNA sequence: TGTGCCAGCAGGCGCCTCGAGGCGTCTCGGACCTACGAGCAGTACTTC.

A note on this clonotype: A junction end diverges from the germline sequence, so it may reflect a read error. The rearrangement joins TRBV6-2 or TRBV6-3 to TRBJ1-5; D is undetermined. Per germline, CDR1 MNHEY and CDR2 SVGEGT. This CDR3 has 13 amino acids. The CDR3, as DNA: TGTGCCGGCAGTTACGGTAGCAATCAGCCCCAGCATTTT. Its translation: CAGSYGSNQPQHF.

This clonotype has only a few counts. The V call is TRBV6-1, the J call TRBJ2-7; TRBD1 is a possible D gene (6 bases). There are 13 residues in the CDR3. Germline V gene sequence: CDR1 MNHNS, CDR2 SASEGT. Trimming shortened V by 1 base and J by 7 bases, and 11 bases separated the two germline ends. This chain's CDR3 is CASSEDRVGEQYF. Here the CDR3 DNA reads TGTGCCAGCAGTGAAGACAGGGTAGGGGAGCAGTACTTC.

At least ten counts were recorded for this clonotype. Here the CDR3 DNA reads TGTGCCAGCAGTGACCGTCTAGGAGGGGGCGGAGATACGCAGTATTTT. It yields the protein CASSDRLGGGGDTQYF. The V gene is TRBV2, the J gene TRBJ2-3, with D tentatively TRBD1 (7 bases). Germline values: CDR1 SNHLY, CDR2 FYNNEI. Trimming cost V 3 bases and J 5 bases, with 18 bases left between them. The length of the CDR3 is 16 residues.

A few counts support this clonotype. The rearrangement links TRBV28 to TRBJ2-2, with D unclear. CDR3 length: 14 amino acids. Per the germline V gene, CDR1 is MDHEN and CDR2 is SYDVKM. V was clipped by 6 bases and J by 4 bases, with 12 bases between them. Here the CDR3 reads CASRYDTFTGELFF. The CDR3 DNA reads TGTGCCAGCAGATACGATACTTTCACCGGGGAGCTGTTTTTT.

With respect to this clonotype: A read error may explain this, as a much larger clone is one base away. The rearrangement uses TRBV11-2 and TRBJ2-4; D ambiguous. Per the germline V gene, CDR1 is SGHAT and CDR2 is FQNNGV. CDR3 length: 16 residues. Trimming took 5 bases from V and 6 from J, leaving 20 bases between them. CDR3 DNA sequence: TGTGCCAGCAGCCCCTTGGAGACCGGTTGGAGAAACATTCAGTACTTC. Amino acid sequence: CASSPLETGWRNIQYF.